This TCR beta chain was profiled in a study of CD8 T cells in Susac syndrome. Findings and limits, study-wide: The study acknowledged a relatively small number of individuals in its TCR sequencing and HLA analysis.

RNA in amounts of 0.5 to 1 ug was reverse transcribed with random hexamers. TCRdb independently ran MiXCR on the immunoSEQ multiplex PCR reads; one entry per CDR3 protein. The data hold 150,000 to 200,000 distinct CDR3 sequences, with roughly 94% observed a single time. The authors carried out high-throughput sequencing of TCR beta. They applied it to CD8+ and CD4+ T cells obtained from blood. Stable or active relapsing-remitting multiple sclerosis, untreated and meeting revised McDonald criteria, defined the controls. The CD8+ and CD4+ T cells were isolated magnetically using a negative isolation approach, whereas the TEMRA cells were enriched by FACS. The CDR3 spans 16 residues. The V end lost 4 bases, the J end lost 4 bases, and 21 bases lay between the germline ends. Germline V gene lookup returns CDR1 SGHDT and CDR2 YYEEEE. Note on this clonotype: Its matching antigen is unknown.

Specimen: CD4+ T cells from PBMCs. The source is a human donor with multiple sclerosis. V and J are TRBV5-6 and TRBJ2-7; no definite D call. The CDR3 DNA follows: TGTGCCAGCAGCCCCCCGCCCAGGTCCCCTCGTTACGAGCAGTACTTC. Encoded protein: CASSPPPRSPRYEQYF.